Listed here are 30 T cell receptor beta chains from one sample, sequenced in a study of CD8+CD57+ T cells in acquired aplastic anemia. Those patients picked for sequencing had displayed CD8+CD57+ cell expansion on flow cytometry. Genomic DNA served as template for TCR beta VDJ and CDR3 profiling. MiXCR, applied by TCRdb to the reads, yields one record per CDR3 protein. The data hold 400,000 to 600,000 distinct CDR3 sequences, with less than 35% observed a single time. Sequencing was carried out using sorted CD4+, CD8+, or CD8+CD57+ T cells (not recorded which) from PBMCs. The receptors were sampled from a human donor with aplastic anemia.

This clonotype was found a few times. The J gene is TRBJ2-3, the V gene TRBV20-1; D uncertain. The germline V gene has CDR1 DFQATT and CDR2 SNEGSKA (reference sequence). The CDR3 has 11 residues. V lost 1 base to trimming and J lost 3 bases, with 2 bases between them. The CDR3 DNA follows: TGCAGTGCTAGAGCAACAGATACGCAGTATTTT. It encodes CSARATDTQYF.

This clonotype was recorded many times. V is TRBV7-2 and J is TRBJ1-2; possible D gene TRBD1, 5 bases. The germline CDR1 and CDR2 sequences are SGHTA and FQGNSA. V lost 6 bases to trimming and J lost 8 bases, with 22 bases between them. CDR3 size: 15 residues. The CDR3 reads CASRGYGGGESGYTF. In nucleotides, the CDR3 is TGTGCCAGCAGGGGGTATGGTGGGGGGGAATCAGGCTACACCTTC.

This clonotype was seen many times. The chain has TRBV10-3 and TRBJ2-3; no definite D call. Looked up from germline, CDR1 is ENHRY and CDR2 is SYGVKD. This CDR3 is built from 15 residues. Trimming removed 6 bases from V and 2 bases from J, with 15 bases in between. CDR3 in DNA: TGTGCCATCAGCAACACGAAAGGAAACACAGATACGCAGTATTTT. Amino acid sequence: CAISNTKGNTDTQYF.

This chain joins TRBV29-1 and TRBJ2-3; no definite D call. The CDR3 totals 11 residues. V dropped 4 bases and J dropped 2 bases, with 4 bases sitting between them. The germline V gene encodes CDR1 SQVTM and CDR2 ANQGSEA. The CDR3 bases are TGCAGCGTTGCCATCACAGATACGCAGTATTTT. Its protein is CSVAITDTQYF.

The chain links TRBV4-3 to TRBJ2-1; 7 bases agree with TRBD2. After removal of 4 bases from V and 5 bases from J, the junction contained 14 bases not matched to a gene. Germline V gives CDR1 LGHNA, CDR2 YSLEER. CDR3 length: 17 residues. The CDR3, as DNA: TGCGCCAGCAGCCCCGAGGGTTGGGGGGGGAGGCACAATGAGCAGTTCTTC. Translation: CASSPEGWGGRHNEQFF.

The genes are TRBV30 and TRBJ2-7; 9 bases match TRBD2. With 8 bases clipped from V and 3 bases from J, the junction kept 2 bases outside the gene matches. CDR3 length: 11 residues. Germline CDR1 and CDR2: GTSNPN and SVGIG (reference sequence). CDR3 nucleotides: TGTGCCGGGACTAGCAGCTACGAGCAGTACTTC. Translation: CAGTSSYEQYF.

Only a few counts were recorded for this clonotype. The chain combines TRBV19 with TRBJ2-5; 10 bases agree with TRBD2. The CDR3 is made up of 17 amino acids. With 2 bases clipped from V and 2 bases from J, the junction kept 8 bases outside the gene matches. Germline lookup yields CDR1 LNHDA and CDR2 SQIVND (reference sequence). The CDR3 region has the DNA TGTGCCAGTAGTATACTTCTAGCGGGAGTAGGGCAAGAGACCCAGTACTTC. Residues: CASSILLAGVGQETQYF.

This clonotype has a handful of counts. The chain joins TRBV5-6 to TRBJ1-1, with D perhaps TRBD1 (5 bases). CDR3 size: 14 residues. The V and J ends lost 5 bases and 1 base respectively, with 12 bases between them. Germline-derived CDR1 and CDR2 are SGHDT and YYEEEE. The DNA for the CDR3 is TGTGCCAGCAGTCCACAGGTGCGGAACACTGAAGCTTTCTTT. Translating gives CASSPQVRNTEAFF. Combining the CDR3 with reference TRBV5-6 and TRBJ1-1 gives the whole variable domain DAGVTQSPTHLIKTRGQQVTLRCSPKSGHDTVSWYQQALGQGPQFIFQYYEEEERQRGNFPDRFSGHQFPNYSSELNVNALLLGDSALYLCASSPQVRNTEAFFGQGTRLTVV.

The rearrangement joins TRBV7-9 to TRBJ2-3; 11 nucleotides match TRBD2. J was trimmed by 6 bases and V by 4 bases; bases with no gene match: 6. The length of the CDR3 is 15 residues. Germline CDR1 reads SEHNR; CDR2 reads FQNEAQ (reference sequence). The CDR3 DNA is TGTGCCAGCAGCTCTCTAGCGGGGGGTCATGATACGCAGTATTTT. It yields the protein CASSSLAGGHDTQYF. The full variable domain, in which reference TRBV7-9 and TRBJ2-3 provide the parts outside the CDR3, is DTGVSQNPRHKITKRGQNVTFRCDPISEHNRLYWYRQTLGQGPEFLTYFQNEAQLEKSRLLSDRFSAERPKGSFSTLEIQRTEQGDSAMYLCASSSLAGGHDTQYFGPGTRLTVL.

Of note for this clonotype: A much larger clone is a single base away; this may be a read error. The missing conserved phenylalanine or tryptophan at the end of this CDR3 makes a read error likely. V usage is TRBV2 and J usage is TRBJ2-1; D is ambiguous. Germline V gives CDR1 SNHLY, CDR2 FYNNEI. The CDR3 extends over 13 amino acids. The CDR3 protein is CASCEKTYNEQFS. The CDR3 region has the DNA TGTGCCAGCTGTGAAAAGACCTACAATGAGCAGTTCTCC.

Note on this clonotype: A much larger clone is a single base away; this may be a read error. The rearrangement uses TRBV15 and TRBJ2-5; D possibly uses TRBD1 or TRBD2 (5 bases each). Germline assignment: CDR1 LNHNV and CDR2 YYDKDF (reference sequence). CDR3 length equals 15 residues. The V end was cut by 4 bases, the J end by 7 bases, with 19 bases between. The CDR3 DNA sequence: TGTGCCACCAGCACACAGTCCCCGACTGGGGGGACCCAGTACTTC. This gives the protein CATSTQSPTGGTQYF.

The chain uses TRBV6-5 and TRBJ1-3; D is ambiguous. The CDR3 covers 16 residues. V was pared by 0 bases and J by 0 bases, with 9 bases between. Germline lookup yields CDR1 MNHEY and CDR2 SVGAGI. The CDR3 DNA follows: TGTGCCAGCAGTTACTCGTCCGGCCGCTCTGGAAACACCATATATTTT. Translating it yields CASSYSSGRSGNTIYF.

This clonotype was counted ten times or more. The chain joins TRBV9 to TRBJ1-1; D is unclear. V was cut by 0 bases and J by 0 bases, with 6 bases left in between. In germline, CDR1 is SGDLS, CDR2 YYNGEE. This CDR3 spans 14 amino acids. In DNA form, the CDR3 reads TGTGCCAGCAGCGTAGTTGTGGTGAACACTGAAGCTTTCTTT. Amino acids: CASSVVVVNTEAFF.

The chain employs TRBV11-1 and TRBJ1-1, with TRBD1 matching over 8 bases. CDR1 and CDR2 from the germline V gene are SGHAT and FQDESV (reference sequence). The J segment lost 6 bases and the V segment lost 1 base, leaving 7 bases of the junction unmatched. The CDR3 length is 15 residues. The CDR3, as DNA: TGTGCCAGCAGCTTAGAGCAGGGGGCCCGGGCTGAAGCTTTCTTT. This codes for CASSLEQGARAEAFF. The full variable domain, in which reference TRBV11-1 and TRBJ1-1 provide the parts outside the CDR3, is EAEVAQSPRYKITEKSQAVAFWCDPISGHATLYWYRQILGQGPELLVQFQDESVVDDSQLPKDRFSAERLKGVDSTLKIQPAELGDSAMYLCASSLEQGARAEAFFGQGTRLTVV.

The CDR3 nucleotides are TGTGCCAGCAGCCGGGGGACCGGGGAAGGCTACACCTTC. This encodes CASSRGTGEGYTF. This chain links TRBV7-2 with TRBJ1-2, with D possibly matching TRBD1 (5 bases). The germline V gene encodes CDR1 SGHTA and CDR2 FQGNSA. Trimming left V 5 bases short and J 8 bases short, with 15 bases between. The CDR3 loop spans 13 amino acids. Complete variable domain (other parts from reference TRBV7-2 and TRBJ1-2): GAGVSQSPSNKVTEKGKDVELRCDPISGHTALYWYRQSLGQGLEFLIYFQGNSAPDKSGLPSDRFSAERTGGSVSTLTIQRTQQEDSAVYLCASSRGTGEGYTFGSGTRLTVV.

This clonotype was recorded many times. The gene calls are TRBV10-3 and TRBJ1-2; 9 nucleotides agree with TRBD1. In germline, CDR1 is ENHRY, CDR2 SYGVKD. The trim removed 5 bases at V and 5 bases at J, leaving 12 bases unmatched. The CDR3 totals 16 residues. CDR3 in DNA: TGTGCCATCAGTCGCCACCAACGACAGGGGGGGTATGGCTACACCTTC. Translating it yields CAISRHQRQGGYGYTF.

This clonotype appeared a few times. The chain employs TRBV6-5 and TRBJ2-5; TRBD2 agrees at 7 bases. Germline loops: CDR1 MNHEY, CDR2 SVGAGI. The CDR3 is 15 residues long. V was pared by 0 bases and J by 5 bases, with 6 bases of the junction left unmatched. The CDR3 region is CASSYSRLAGETQYF. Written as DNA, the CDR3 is TGTGCCAGCAGTTACTCGAGACTAGCTGGGGAGACCCAGTACTTC.

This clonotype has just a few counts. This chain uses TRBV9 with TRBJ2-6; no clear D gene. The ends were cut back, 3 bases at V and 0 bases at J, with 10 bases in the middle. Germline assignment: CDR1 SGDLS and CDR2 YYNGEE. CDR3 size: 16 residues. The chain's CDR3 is CASSEPPGSGANVLTF. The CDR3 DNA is TGTGCCAGCAGCGAGCCACCCGGCTCTGGGGCCAACGTCCTGACTTTC.

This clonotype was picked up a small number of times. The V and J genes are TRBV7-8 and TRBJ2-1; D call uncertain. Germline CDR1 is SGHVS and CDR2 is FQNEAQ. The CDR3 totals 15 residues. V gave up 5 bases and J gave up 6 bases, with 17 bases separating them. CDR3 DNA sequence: TGTGCCAGCAGCGAATACGGGCCTCCTACCAATGAGCAGTTCTTC. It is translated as CASSEYGPPTNEQFF.

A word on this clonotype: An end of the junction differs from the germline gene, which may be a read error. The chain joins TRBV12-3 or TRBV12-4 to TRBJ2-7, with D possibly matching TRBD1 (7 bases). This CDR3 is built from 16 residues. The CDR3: CAISPWGGAGGNEQYF. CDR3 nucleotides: TGTGCCATCAGTCCGTGGGGCGGGGCAGGGGGTAACGAGCAGTACTTC.

The CDR3 DNA is TGCGCCAGCAGCGCCGGGGCGGGCGGCACAGATACGCAGTATTTT. This translates into CASSAGAGGTDTQYF. The chain recombines TRBV5-1 with TRBJ2-3; D might be TRBD1 or TRBD2, each matching 5 bases. V was shortened by 4 bases and J by 1 base, with 13 bases between the two germline ends. Germline lookup yields CDR1 SGHRS and CDR2 YFSETQ. The CDR3 is 15 amino acids.

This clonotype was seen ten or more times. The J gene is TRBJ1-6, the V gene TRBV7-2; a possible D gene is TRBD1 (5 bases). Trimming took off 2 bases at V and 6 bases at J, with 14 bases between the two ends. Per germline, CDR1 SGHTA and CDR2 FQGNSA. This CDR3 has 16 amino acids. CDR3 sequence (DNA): TGTGCCAGCAGCTTAAATGGGGACGTGGGTAATTCACCCCTCCACTTT. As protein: CASSLNGDVGNSPLHF.

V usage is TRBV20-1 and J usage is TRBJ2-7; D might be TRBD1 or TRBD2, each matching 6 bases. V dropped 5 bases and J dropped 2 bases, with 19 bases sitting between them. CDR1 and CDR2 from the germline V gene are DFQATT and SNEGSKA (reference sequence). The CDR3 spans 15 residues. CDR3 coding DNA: TGCAGTGCTTCTACGGGGGTCGGGGGCACCTACGAGCAGTACTTC. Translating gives CSASTGVGGTYEQYF.

Here the CDR3 reads CASTNHGAGEFNEQYF. CDR3 bases: TGTGCCAGCACCAACCACGGGGCGGGAGAATTCAACGAGCAGTACTTC. The J gene is TRBJ2-7, the V gene TRBV12-3 or TRBV12-4; 7 nucleotides agree with TRBD2. Unmatched junction bases numbered 17, after V lost 7 bases and J lost 5 bases. The CDR3 consists of 16 residues.

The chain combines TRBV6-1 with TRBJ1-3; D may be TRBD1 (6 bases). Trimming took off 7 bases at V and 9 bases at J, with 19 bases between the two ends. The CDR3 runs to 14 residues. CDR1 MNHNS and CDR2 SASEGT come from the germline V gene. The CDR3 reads CASIPRGARGTIYF. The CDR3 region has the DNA TGTGCCAGCATTCCGAGGGGGGCGAGGGGCACCATATATTTT.

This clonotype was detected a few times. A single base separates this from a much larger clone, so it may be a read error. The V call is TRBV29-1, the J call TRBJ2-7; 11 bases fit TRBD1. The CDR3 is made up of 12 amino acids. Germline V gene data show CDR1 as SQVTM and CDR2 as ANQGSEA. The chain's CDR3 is CGVGQGAHEQYF. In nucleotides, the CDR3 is TGCGGCGTTGGACAGGGGGCCCACGAGCAGTACTTC.

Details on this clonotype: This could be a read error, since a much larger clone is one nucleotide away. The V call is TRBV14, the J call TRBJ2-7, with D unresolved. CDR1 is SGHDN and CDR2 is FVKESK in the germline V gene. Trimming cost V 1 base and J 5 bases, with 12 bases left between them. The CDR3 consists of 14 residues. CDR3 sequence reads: CASSQGDWPHEQYF. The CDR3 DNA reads TGTGCCAGCAGCCAAGGAGACTGGCCCCACGAGCAGTACTTC.

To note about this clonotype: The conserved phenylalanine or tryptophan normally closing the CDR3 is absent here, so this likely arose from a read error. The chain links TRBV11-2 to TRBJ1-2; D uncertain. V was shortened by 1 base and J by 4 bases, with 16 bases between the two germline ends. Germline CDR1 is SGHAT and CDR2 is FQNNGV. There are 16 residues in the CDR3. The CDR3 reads CASSLVHAGAAYGYTL. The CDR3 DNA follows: TGTGCCAGCAGCTTAGTCCACGCGGGAGCTGCCTATGGCTACACCCTC.

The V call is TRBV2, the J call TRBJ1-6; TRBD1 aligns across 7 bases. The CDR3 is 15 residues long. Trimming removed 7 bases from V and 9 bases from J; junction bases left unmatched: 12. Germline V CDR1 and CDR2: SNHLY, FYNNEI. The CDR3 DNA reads TGTGCCAGCACCCCACTCCGGGACAGCTTTTCACCCCTCCACTTT. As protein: CASTPLRDSFSPLHF.

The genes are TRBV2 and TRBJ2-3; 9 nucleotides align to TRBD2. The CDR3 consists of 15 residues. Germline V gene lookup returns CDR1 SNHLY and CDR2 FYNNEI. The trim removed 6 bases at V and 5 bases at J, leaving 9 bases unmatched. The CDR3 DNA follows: TGTGCCAGCAGCCATAAGGGCGGGGGGGAAGATACGCAGTATTTT. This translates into CASSHKGGGEDTQYF.